The next 19 T cell receptor beta chains were all read from a single sample in a study of cytomegalovirus exposure and HLA in healthy donors (TCRdb year 2017). The protocol used for the library was the immunoSEQ multiplex PCR assay. For the multiplex PCR, a mixture combining 60 forward primers for TCR Vbeta segments and 13 reverse primers for TCR Jbeta segments was used. This immuneACCESS table, as held by TCRdb, lists in-frame sequences with V and J called but not all clones. Of the missing ones, under half trace to an unresolved V gene in checked studies; the others have no known cause. This sample gives 200,000 or so clones in total; about 80% of them show up just once. Approximately 2% of the sample is in the top ten clones. Sample: PBMCs. Every receptor here comes from a woman aged 18-35 years in good health and CMV-seropositive.

The CDR3 spells CASSSDRASYGYTF. The CDR3 coding sequence is TGTGCCAGTAGTAGCGACAGGGCTAGCTATGGCTACACCTTC. The chain recombines TRBV19 with TRBJ1-2, with 7 bases aligning to TRBD1. V was pared by 4 bases and J by 4 bases, with 6 bases of the junction left unmatched. This CDR3 is built from 14 residues. CDR1 and CDR2 from the germline V gene are LNHDA and SQIVND (reference sequence).

Comments on this clone: The germline gene is not matched at one end of the junction; a read error may be the cause. The CDR3 protein is CASTRRDGLAGANGLTF. CDR3 sequence (DNA): TGTGCCAGCACCCGGCGGGACGGGCTAGCTGGGGCCAACGGCCTGACTTTC. The gene calls are TRBV25-1 and TRBJ2-6; D is perhaps TRBD2 (6 bases). The V gene's germline CDR1 is MGHDK and CDR2 SYGVNS. The CDR3 runs to 17 residues.

J is TRBJ1-2 and V is TRBV5-1, with a tentative D call TRBD1 (6 bases). The CDR3 extends over 22 amino acids. From germline, CDR1 is SGHRS and CDR2 YFSETQ. V was cut by 0 bases and J by 0 bases, with 30 bases left in between. The CDR3 DNA follows: TGCGCCAGCAGCTTGGGACGGGACACGAACCCTGTGACGGCAACTCCTAACTATGGCTACACCTTC. Encoded protein: CASSLGRDTNPVTATPNYGYTF. Drawing the rest from reference TRBV5-1 and TRBJ1-2, the complete variable domain is KAGVTQTPRYLIKTRGQQVTLSCSPISGHRSVSWYQQTPGQGLQFLFEYFSETQRNKGNFPGRFSGRQFSNSRSEMNVSTLELGDSALYLCASSLGRDTNPVTATPNYGYTFGSGTRLTVV.

This chain connects TRBV7-8 to TRBJ2-3, with D possibly matching TRBD2 (7 bases). The V and J ends lost 1 base and 1 base respectively, with 15 bases between them. Germline CDR1 and CDR2: SGHVS and FQNEAQ. This CDR3 is 17 amino acids long. For the CDR3, the DNA is TGTGCCAGCAGCTTAGTAGGGGGGGCCGCCGGCACAGATACGCAGTATTTT. The encoded protein is CASSLVGGAAGTDTQYF.

V gene TRBV14 combines with J gene TRBJ1-2; the D gene is possibly TRBD1 (5 bases). Germline CDR1 reads SGHDN; CDR2 reads FVKESK. CDR3 length: 13 amino acids. Between the trimmed V and J ends, which lost 2 bases and 4 bases, there was a span of 8 bases. The CDR3 spells CASSQQQGYGYTF. The CDR3 coding sequence is TGTGCCAGCAGCCAACAGCAGGGCTATGGCTACACCTTC. Filled out from reference TRBV14 and TRBJ1-2, the complete variable domain reads EAGVTQFPSHSVIEKGQTVTLRCDPISGHDNLYWYRRVMGKEIKFLLHFVKESKQDESGMPNNRFLAERTGGTYSTLKVQPAELEDSGVYFCASSQQQGYGYTFGSGTRLTVV.

Notes on this clone: The same CDR3 is also encoded by other DNA sequences in this sample. V and J are TRBV2 and TRBJ2-7; D is uncertain. Germline V gives CDR1 SNHLY, CDR2 FYNNEI. The CDR3 is made up of 12 amino acids. Trimming took 3 bases from V and 4 from J, leaving 7 bases between them. CDR3 bases: TGTGCCAGCAGTGAGGCGGCGTACGAGCAGTACTTC. Its translation: CASSEAAYEQYF.

J is TRBJ1-2 and V is TRBV30; D remains ambiguous. The V and J ends lost 5 bases and 3 bases respectively, with 19 bases between them. From germline, CDR1 is GTSNPN and CDR2 SVGIG (reference sequence). The CDR3 contains 15 residues. CDR3 sequence: CAWGPWGGPHYGYTF. The CDR3 nucleotides read TGTGCCTGGGGGCCCTGGGGAGGGCCCCACTATGGCTACACCTTC.

As to this clone: At one end, the junction sequence differs from germline, possibly due to a read error. V usage is TRBV29-1 and J usage is TRBJ2-7; possible D gene TRBD1, 5 bases. Germline V gene sequence: CDR1 SQVTM, CDR2 ANQGSEA. This CDR3 region has 13 residues. The CDR3 spells CSVLTGTSYGQYF. The CDR3 region has the DNA TGCAGCGTTCTAACAGGAACCTCCTACGGGCAGTACTTC.

V usage is TRBV9 and J usage is TRBJ1-6; 11 nucleotides line up with TRBD1. This CDR3 comprises 17 residues. The V and J ends lost 4 bases and 7 bases, in that order; junction bases with no gene match: 10. Germline V gives CDR1 SGDLS, CDR2 YYNGEE. The CDR3 here is CASSPRLRDRGNSPLHF. The CDR3 DNA is TGTGCCAGCAGCCCCCGGCTACGGGACAGGGGGAATTCACCCCTCCACTTT.

This chain joins TRBV5-6 and TRBJ2-5, with a possible D match to TRBD1 (6 bases). The CDR3 is made up of 14 amino acids. Deletions cut 2 bases from V and 5 bases from J, with 13 bases between. The germline gives CDR1 SGHDT, CDR2 YYEEEE. CDR3 loop: CASSLRQVGETQYF. CDR3 nucleotides: TGTGCCAGCAGCTTACGACAGGTTGGGGAGACCCAGTACTTC.

The chain joins TRBV4-3 to TRBJ1-5; weak D call: TRBD1 (5 bases). Germline CDR1 is LGHNA and CDR2 is YSLEER. Trimming cost V 0 bases and J 5 bases, with 11 bases left between them. This CDR3 contains 15 residues. The CDR3 DNA follows: TGCGCCAGCAGCCAAGATGGGGGAGGGGATCAGCCCCAGCATTTT. It translates to CASSQDGGGDQPQHF.

The genes are TRBV6-5 and TRBJ2-3; a possible D gene is TRBD2 (7 bases). Germline V CDR1 and CDR2: MNHEY, SVGAGI. The V end was cut by 10 bases, the J end by 1 base, with 15 bases between. The CDR3 is 14 residues long. The CDR3 DNA reads as TGTGCCACTACTCGGGGGGCGGGCACAGATACGCAGTATTTT. Its protein product is CATTRGAGTDTQYF.

The chain recombines TRBV10-3 with TRBJ2-5; 8 bases align to TRBD1. CDR1 and CDR2 from the germline V gene are ENHRY and SYGVKD. There are 14 residues in the CDR3. Unmatched junction bases numbered 3, after V lost 2 bases and J lost 4 bases. Written as DNA, the CDR3 is TGTGCCATCAGTGAGGGCACAGGGGGAGAGACCCAGTACTTC. Its protein is CAISEGTGGETQYF.

The sample holds a few counts of this clone. The chain uses TRBV5-1 and TRBJ2-3; possibly TRBD1 for D (5 bases). The CDR3 extends over 16 amino acids. Germline loops: CDR1 SGHRS, CDR2 YFSETQ. V shed 0 bases and J shed 0 bases, with 11 bases lying between them. Here the CDR3 reads CASSLGGRASTDTQYF. In DNA form, the CDR3 reads TGCGCCAGCAGCTTGGGGGGCCGTGCTAGCACAGATACGCAGTATTTT.

This rearrangement joins TRBV5-5 to TRBJ1-6; no firm D call. V gave up 2 bases and J gave up 6 bases, with 12 bases separating them. Germline lookup yields CDR1 SGHKS and CDR2 YYEKEE (reference sequence). The CDR3 extends over 15 amino acids. CDR3 amino acids: CASSLTSTGNSPLHF. The CDR3, as DNA: TGTGCCAGCAGCTTAACTTCGACGGGTAATTCACCCCTCCACTTT. The full variable domain, completed using reference TRBV5-5 and TRBJ1-6, is DAGVTQSPTHLIKTRGQQVTLRCSPISGHKSVSWYQQVLGQGPQFIFQYYEKEERGRGNFPDRFSARQFPNYSSELNVNALLLGDSALYLCASSLTSTGNSPLHFGNGTRLTVT.

The chain recombines TRBV7-9 with TRBJ1-6; 7 positions agree with TRBD1. V lost 1 base to trimming and J lost 10 bases; unmatched junction nucleotides: 7. Germline V gene sequence: CDR1 SEHNR, CDR2 FQNEAQ (reference sequence). The CDR3 spans 15 residues. CDR3 DNA: TGTGCCAGCAGCTTAGTAGGGGGCGGGTCGTCACCCCTCCACTTT. Protein product: CASSLVGGGSSPLHF. Based on the CDR3 plus reference TRBV7-9 and TRBJ1-6, the full variable domain is DTGVSQNPRHKITKRGQNVTFRCDPISEHNRLYWYRQTLGQGPEFLTYFQNEAQLEKSRLLSDRFSAERPKGSFSTLEIQRTEQGDSAMYLCASSLVGGGSSPLHFGNGTRLTVT.

This chain uses TRBV28 with TRBJ2-1, with 8 bases aligning to TRBD1. This CDR3 has 13 amino acids. From germline, CDR1 is MDHEN and CDR2 SYDVKM. Trimming at V came to 6 bases and at J to 10 bases, leaving 8 bases not matched to a gene. In DNA form, the CDR3 reads TGTGCCAGCAGAGCAAGGACAGGGAGAGAGCAGTTCTTC. Translating it yields CASRARTGREQFF. The full variable domain, in which reference TRBV28 and TRBJ2-1 provide the parts outside the CDR3, is DVKVTQSSRYLVKRTGEKVFLECVQDMDHENMFWYRQDPGLGLRLIYFSYDVKMKEKGDIPEGYSVSREKKERFSLILESASTNQTSMYLCASRARTGREQFFGPGTRLTVL.

The chain combines TRBV18 with TRBJ1-4; D unresolved. This CDR3 has 15 residues. Germline V gives CDR1 KGHSH, CDR2 LQKENI. V was clipped by 3 bases and J by 2 bases, with 10 bases between them. CDR3 coding DNA: TGTGCCAGCTCACCCATGGCTGGCACTAATGAAAAACTGTTTTTT. Translation: CASSPMAGTNEKLFF.

This clone was found a few times. The chain joins TRBV28 to TRBJ2-7; D is undetermined. The CDR3 extends over 14 amino acids. Trimming stripped 3 bases from V and 5 bases from J, with 14 bases between. From germline, CDR1 is MDHEN and CDR2 SYDVKM. In nucleotides, the CDR3 is TGTGCCAGCAGTTTGGGTCAGACACGCCACGAGCAGTACTTC. As protein: CASSLGQTRHEQYF. The whole variable domain, remainder taken from reference TRBV28 and TRBJ2-7, is DVKVTQSSRYLVKRTGEKVFLECVQDMDHENMFWYRQDPGLGLRLIYFSYDVKMKEKGDIPEGYSVSREKKERFSLILESASTNQTSMYLCASSLGQTRHEQYFGPGTRLTVT.